Following are 2 T cell receptor beta chains from one sample sequenced in a study of blood T cell repertoires in COVID-19. Produced via immunoSEQ multiplex PCR; TCRdb's table is partial and in-frame only. The table has 380,000 or so clones, roughly 90% seen once. Sequencing was carried out using PBMCs or T cells enriched from blood (not recorded which). These receptors were collected from a woman aged 40 to 55 with acute COVID-19.

A single count supports this clone. V usage is TRBV6-5 and J usage is TRBJ1-5; D unresolved. Trimming left V 7 bases short and J 1 base short, with 11 bases between. CDR1 is MNHEY and CDR2 is SVGAGI in the germline V gene. There are 14 residues in the CDR3. Here the CDR3 reads CASTGRESNQPQHF. For the CDR3, the DNA is TGTGCCAGCACTGGACGGGAGAGCAATCAGCCCCAGCATTTT.

The genes are TRBV30 and TRBJ2-7; 7 bases fit TRBD1. CDR1 GTSNPN and CDR2 SVGIG come from the germline V gene (reference sequence). The CDR3 loop spans 13 amino acids. V gave up 1 base and J gave up 4 bases; unmatched junction bases: 4. CDR3 region: CAWSGGQLYEQYF. In DNA form, the CDR3 reads TGTGCCTGGAGTGGGGGACAGCTTTACGAGCAGTACTTC.